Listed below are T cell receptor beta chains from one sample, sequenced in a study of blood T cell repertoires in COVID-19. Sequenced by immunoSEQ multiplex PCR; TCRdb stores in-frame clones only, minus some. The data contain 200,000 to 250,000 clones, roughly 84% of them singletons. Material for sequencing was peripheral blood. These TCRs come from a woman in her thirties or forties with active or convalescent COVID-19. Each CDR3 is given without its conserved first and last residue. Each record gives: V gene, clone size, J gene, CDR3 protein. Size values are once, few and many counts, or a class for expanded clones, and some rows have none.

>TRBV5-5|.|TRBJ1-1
ASSSSAARDRGRTEAF
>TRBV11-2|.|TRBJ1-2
ASSLDSGRGNYGYT
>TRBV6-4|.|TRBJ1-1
ASSPGQGWTEAF
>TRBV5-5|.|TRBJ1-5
ASSLDRGRGQPQH
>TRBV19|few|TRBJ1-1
ASAGTANTEAF
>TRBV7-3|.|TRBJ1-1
ASSLGTGRTEAF
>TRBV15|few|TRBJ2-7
ATSRGGTNYEQY
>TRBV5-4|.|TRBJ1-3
ASSYGRQGISGNTIY
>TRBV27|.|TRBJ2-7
ASRGTGLSYEQY
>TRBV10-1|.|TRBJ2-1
ASSRDSSMNEQF
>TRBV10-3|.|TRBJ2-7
AISIGQGLSYEQY
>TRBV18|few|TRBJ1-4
ASSRNRGTTNEKLF
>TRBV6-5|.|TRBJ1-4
ASSLTGATNEKLF